The present TCR beta chain was sequenced within a study of blood T cell repertoires in COVID-19. Study as a whole: Some COVID-19 samples were acute and others convalescent; all came from the United States, Italy and Spain. From T cells, B-cell-depleted T cells, or PBMCs came the material, which was cDNA or gDNA.

J lost 6 bases, V lost 1 base, and 6 bases had no gene match. CDR3 length: 15 residues. Germline CDR1 and CDR2: SQVTM and ANQGSEA. Per the original methods: Amplification from reference gene primers served as the basis for estimated nucleated cell counts. Generated by immunoSEQ multiplex PCR, the TCRdb table keeps only in-frame clones and is missing some. V and J calls and clone size are those listed in that table; D and trimming were worked out from the DNA. The table includes roughly 100,000 clones, roughly 69% detected once. This sequence originates from a man at least 80 years old with acute or convalescent COVID-19. V gene TRBV29-1 combines with J gene TRBJ2-7; 13 bases align to TRBD2. The sample comprised peripheral blood. The CDR3 DNA reads TGCAGCGTTGAAGGGTTTACTAGCGGGAGGGGCGAGCAGTACTTC. As protein: CSVEGFTSGRGEQYF.